The 27 T cell receptor beta chains in this list originate from one sample, sequenced in a study of blood T cell repertoires in COVID-19. TCRdb keeps only in-frame clones here, not all; method: immunoSEQ multiplex PCR. The table has hundreds of thousands of clones, about nine tenths seen once. The sample comprised peripheral blood. The receptor source for this set is a woman in her 30s with COVID-19, enrolled during active disease.

The DNA for the CDR3 is TGTGCCAGCAGTTCCGTCAGGGTTGGGAATGAGCAGTTCTTC. Protein sequence: CASSSVRVGNEQFF. This chain uses TRBV6-2 or TRBV6-3 with TRBJ2-1, with D possibly being TRBD1 (5 bases). The length of the CDR3 is 14 residues. The V and J ends lost 4 bases and 7 bases respectively, with 14 bases between them. CDR1 and CDR2 from the germline V gene are MNHEY and SVGEGT.

The CDR3 here is CASPYPPFPDRDPTGELFF. CDR3 coding DNA: TGTGCCAGCCCTTATCCCCCCTTTCCCGACAGGGATCCCACCGGGGAGCTGTTTTTT. This sequence joins TRBV27 and TRBJ2-2; 7 positions match TRBD1. Germline CDR1 MNHEY, CDR2 SMNVEV (reference sequence). J was trimmed by 4 bases and V by 8 bases; bases with no gene match: 22. This CDR3 has 19 amino acids.

In this sample, this clone turned up once. This rearrangement joins TRBV7-3 to TRBJ1-4; the D is unclear. The CDR3 runs to 15 residues. V lost 5 bases, J lost 4 bases, and 14 bases lay in between. Germline V CDR1 and CDR2: SGHTA, FQGTGA. The CDR3 nucleotides read TGTGCCAGCAGCCCCAGTGGAGGGCGTAATGAAAAACTGTTTTTT. The encoded protein is CASSPSGGRNEKLFF.

This chain links TRBV6-5 with TRBJ2-5, with D perhaps matching TRBD1 (6 bases). V was cut by 6 bases and J by 5 bases, with 10 bases left in between. CDR3 length equals 12 residues. Germline loops: CDR1 MNHEY, CDR2 SVGAGI. CDR3 residues: CASSLDRETQYF. The CDR3 coding sequence is TGTGCCAGCAGCCTCGACAGGGAGACCCAGTACTTC.

The chain is built from TRBV6-1 and TRBJ2-4; weak D call: TRBD2 (6 bases). This CDR3 is 17 amino acids long. V lost 0 bases to trimming and J lost 0 bases, with 12 bases between them. Germline loops: CDR1 MNHNS, CDR2 SASEGT. Written as DNA, the CDR3 is TGTGCCAGCAGTGAAGCGCGGGACTTAGTAGCCAAAAACATTCAGTACTTC. Amino acids: CASSEARDLVAKNIQYF.

The chain combines TRBV11-2 with TRBJ2-1, with a tentative D call TRBD1 (6 bases). Germline V lookup: CDR1 SGHAT, CDR2 FQNNGV. The CDR3 spans 16 residues. V was shortened by 5 bases and J by 6 bases, with 20 bases between the two germline ends. CDR3 DNA sequence: TGTGCCAGCAGCCACCCCAGGGGCCCAGGAGGCAATGAGCAGTTCTTC. It translates to CASSHPRGPGGNEQFF.

A single count supports this clone. The sample has other DNA sequences that encode this CDR3 too. The V gene is TRBV18, the J gene TRBJ2-2; 9 bases are a match to TRBD2. Trimming removed 1 base from V and 2 bases from J; junction bases left unmatched: 2. This CDR3 contains 16 residues. Germline CDR1 and CDR2: KGHSH and LQKENI. CDR3 DNA sequence: TGTGCCAGCTCACCACTAGCGGGGGTAAACACCGGGGAGCTGTTTTTT. Residues: CASSPLAGVNTGELFF.

The chain carries TRBV5-1 and TRBJ2-1; TRBD2 matches at 8 bases. The CDR3 spans 15 residues. Germline lookup yields CDR1 SGHRS and CDR2 YFSETQ. Trimming cost V 1 base and J 7 bases; bases outside gene matches: 7. The CDR3 reads CASSLFAGLGNEQFF. The CDR3 DNA sequence: TGCGCCAGCAGCTTGTTTGCGGGACTAGGAAATGAGCAGTTCTTC.

This clone has just one count. The chain links TRBV7-9 to TRBJ2-7, with D maybe TRBD2 (7 bases). Germline CDR1 and CDR2: SEHNR and FQNEAQ (reference sequence). The V gene lost 5 bases and the J gene lost 2 bases, with 13 bases spanning the gap. This CDR3 spans 14 amino acids. The DNA of the CDR3 is TGTGCCAGCAGCCCACGGGGGGCCACCTACGAGCAGTACTTC. Amino acids: CASSPRGATYEQYF.

The rearrangement links TRBV29-1 to TRBJ1-1, with D tentatively TRBD1 (6 bases). The V gene lost 4 bases and the J gene lost 6 bases, with 9 bases spanning the gap. This CDR3 spans 11 amino acids. Germline assignment: CDR1 SQVTM and CDR2 ANQGSEA. CDR3 nucleotides: TGCAGCGTTGGCAGGGGATCTGAAGCTTTCTTT. It translates to CSVGRGSEAFF.

V is TRBV6-1 and J is TRBJ2-2; D gene unclear. The CDR3 extends over 12 amino acids. Trimming stripped 5 bases from V and 6 bases from J, with 7 bases between. The germline V gene has CDR1 MNHNS and CDR2 SASEGT. The CDR3 protein is CASSPPAGELFF. The DNA for the CDR3 is TGTGCCAGCAGTCCCCCGGCCGGGGAGCTGTTTTTT.

This clone was seen a single time. The chain joins TRBV9 to TRBJ1-2; D is undetermined. The CDR3 contains 14 residues. Germline V gene lookup returns CDR1 SGDLS and CDR2 YYNGEE. V was trimmed by 0 bases and J by 4 bases, leaving 10 bases between them. As DNA, the CDR3 is TGTGCCAGCAGCGTAGGAGGCCCTGTCTATGGCTACACCTTC. It encodes CASSVGGPVYGYTF.

The chain recombines TRBV7-2 with TRBJ1-2; D not certain. Germline CDR1 and CDR2: SGHTA and FQGNSA. This CDR3 contains 13 residues. Between the trimmed V and J ends, which lost 5 bases and 3 bases, there was a span of 10 bases. CDR3 coding DNA: TGTGCCAGCAGCCAGCTTCAGGACTATGGCTACACCTTC. It encodes CASSQLQDYGYTF.

The V gene is TRBV2, the J gene TRBJ2-7; possibly TRBD2 for D (6 bases). V dropped 4 bases and J dropped 5 bases, with 15 bases sitting between them. The length of the CDR3 is 14 residues. Germline lookup yields CDR1 SNHLY and CDR2 FYNNEI. CDR3 residues: CASSARERTHEQYF. In DNA, the CDR3 is TGTGCCAGCAGTGCTCGGGAGAGAACCCACGAGCAGTACTTC.

This chain links TRBV12-5 with TRBJ2-1; the match to TRBD1 covers 7 bases. Germline V lookup: CDR1 LGHNT, CDR2 FRNRAP. There are 13 residues in the CDR3. V was clipped by 4 bases and J by 3 bases; unmatched bases: 0. The CDR3 nucleotides are TGTGCTAGTGGTTGGGACAGCTACAATGAGCAGTTCTTC. Translation gives CASGWDSYNEQFF.

The V gene is TRBV5-1, the J gene TRBJ2-7, with 13 bases aligning to TRBD2. This CDR3 comprises 18 residues. The V gene's germline CDR1 is SGHRS and CDR2 YFSETQ. With V trimmed by 4 bases and J by 0 bases, 10 bases remained unmatched. In nucleotides, the CDR3 is TGCGCCAGCAGCCTGACCGGGACTAGCGGGATTACCTCCTACGAGCAGTACTTC. This encodes CASSLTGTSGITSYEQYF.

The rearrangement uses TRBV28 and TRBJ2-7, with a tentative D call TRBD2 (5 bases). V was clipped by 4 bases and J by 4 bases, with 11 bases between them. The CDR3 consists of 13 residues. Germline V gives CDR1 MDHEN, CDR2 SYDVKM. The CDR3: CASSYPGGYEQYF. The CDR3 DNA reads as TGTGCCAGCAGTTACCCCGGCGGGTACGAGCAGTACTTC. Supplemented by reference TRBV28 and TRBJ2-7, the full variable domain reads DVKVTQSSRYLVKRTGEKVFLECVQDMDHENMFWYRQDPGLGLRLIYFSYDVKMKEKGDIPEGYSVSREKKERFSLILESASTNQTSMYLCASSYPGGYEQYFGPGTRLTVT.

The chain has TRBV7-9 and TRBJ1-4, with TRBD1 matching over 8 bases. V gave up 4 bases and J gave up 0 bases; unmatched junction bases: 1. This CDR3 has 15 residues. Germline V CDR1 and CDR2: SEHNR, FQNEAQ (reference sequence). The CDR3 nucleotides are TGTGCCAGCAGCTGGACAGGGCCAACTAATGAAAAACTGTTTTTT. Protein: CASSWTGPTNEKLFF.

V usage is TRBV14 and J usage is TRBJ2-1; 8 nucleotides line up with TRBD1. V lost 4 bases, J lost 7 bases, and 9 bases stayed unmatched. In germline, CDR1 is SGHDN, CDR2 FVKESK. The CDR3 sequence is 15 residues long. This CDR3 reads CASSLGAGGRNEQFF. In nucleotides, the CDR3 is TGTGCCAGCAGCCTTGGGGCAGGGGGCAGAAATGAGCAGTTCTTC.

The gene calls are TRBV24-1 and TRBJ2-1, with TRBD2 matching 14 bases. Germline V CDR1 and CDR2: KGHDR, SFDVKD. The ends lost 3 bases at V and 5 bases at J; junction bases unmatched: 8. This CDR3 is 18 amino acids long. The CDR3 region is CATSDPRTSGRRDNEQFF. The CDR3 DNA reads TGTGCCACCAGTGATCCCCGGACTAGCGGGAGGCGGGACAATGAGCAGTTCTTC.

The chain has TRBV27 and TRBJ2-1; no clear D. The CDR3 spans 11 residues. Per germline, CDR1 MNHEY and CDR2 SMNVEV (reference sequence). Trimming shortened V by 3 bases and J by 7 bases, and 4 bases separated the two germline ends. CDR3 in amino acids: CASSFYNEQFF. CDR3 nucleotides: TGTGCCAGCAGTTTTTATAATGAGCAGTTCTTC.

This clone was seen just once. V and J are TRBV7-9 and TRBJ2-3; the match to TRBD1 covers 8 bases. Germline loops: CDR1 SEHNR, CDR2 FQNEAQ (reference sequence). V was clipped by 4 bases and J by 7 bases; unmatched bases: 7. The CDR3 loop spans 14 amino acids. CDR3 region: CASSSLDRDNTQYF. The CDR3 DNA sequence: TGTGCCAGCAGCTCACTGGACAGGGATAATACGCAGTATTTT.

Only a few counts were recorded for this clone. The CDR3 loop is CTSSQFWPPYPGGGGELFF. Here the CDR3 DNA reads TGCACCAGCAGCCAATTTTGGCCGCCTTACCCCGGGGGAGGCGGGGAGCTGTTTTTT. The chain combines TRBV1 with TRBJ2-2; no DNA check was done on the table's D call, TRBD2. TRBV1 is labeled a pseudogene. This CDR3 region has 19 residues.

V is TRBV12-3 or TRBV12-4 and J is TRBJ2-1; a possible D gene is TRBD1 (6 bases). The CDR3 contains 13 residues. The V end lost 6 bases, the J end lost 5 bases, and 11 bases lay between the germline ends. The CDR3 here is CASRRQENNEQFF. The CDR3 DNA reads TGTGCCAGCAGAAGACAGGAGAACAATGAGCAGTTCTTC.

CDR3 sequence reads: CASSLGGVVLGSPLHF. The CDR3 DNA sequence: TGTGCCAGCAGCTTAGGCGGGGTCGTTCTGGGTTCACCCCTCCACTTT. This chain connects TRBV7-2 to TRBJ1-6; no definite D call. Trimming removed 1 base from V and 9 bases from J, with 16 bases in between. The CDR3 is 16 residues long. The germline gives CDR1 SGHTA, CDR2 FQGNSA. The complete variable domain, with remaining parts taken from reference TRBV7-2 and TRBJ1-6, reads GAGVSQSPSNKVTEKGKDVELRCDPISGHTALYWYRQSLGQGLEFLIYFQGNSAPDKSGLPSDRFSAERTGGSVSTLTIQRTQQEDSAVYLCASSLGGVVLGSPLHFGNGTRLTVT.

The chain has TRBV4-1 and TRBJ2-7; the match to TRBD2 covers 7 bases. J gave up 2 bases and V 3 bases, and 10 bases lay outside the gene matches. CDR1 is MGHRA and CDR2 is YSYEKL in the germline V gene. The CDR3 consists of 16 residues. The CDR3 loop is CASSQGWGGAAYEQYF. In nucleotides, the CDR3 is TGCGCCAGCAGCCAGGGGTGGGGAGGGGCCGCCTACGAGCAGTACTTC.

This chain uses TRBV7-2 with TRBJ2-1; 10 bases fit TRBD1. V dropped 5 bases and J dropped 7; count of bases not matched to a gene: 8. CDR1 and CDR2 (germline): SGHTA, FQGNSA. The CDR3 runs to 15 residues. CDR3 sequence reads: CASSRTGTGANEQFF. In nucleotides, the CDR3 is TGTGCCAGCAGCCGGACCGGGACAGGGGCTAATGAGCAGTTCTTC.